This T cell receptor (beta chain) derives from a study of cytotoxic CD8 clonotypes in ibrutinib-treated CLL. Study-level information: Over 10 relapsed/refractory, around 14 treatment-naive; some 17 IGHV unmutated.

The ends lost 4 bases at V and 3 bases at J; junction bases unmatched: 4. Germline CDR1 is SGDLS and CDR2 is YYNGEE. CDR3 size: 14 residues. The planned depth of sequencing spanned 1 in 200,000 to 1 in 1 million T cells. The assay was immunoSEQ multiplex PCR, and TCRdb's table has in-frame clones only and misses some. Seen here are about 140,000 clones, approximately 80% observed once, and the top ten hold 28%. With respect to this clone: Its cognate antigen is unknown.

Notes on the study in general: Rising at ibrutinib response, clonality subsequently fell back toward baseline at progression. Collection times varied between progressing and sustained-remission patients.

V usage is TRBV9 and J usage is TRBJ2-3, with 8 bases lining up with TRBD2. Material: PBMCs, obtained after 12 months of ibrutinib treatment. This receptor was obtained from a human donor with chronic lymphocytic leukemia. The CDR3 sequence: CASSPRGGTDTQYF. DNA of the CDR3: TGTGCCAGCAGCCCCCGCGGGGGGACAGATACGCAGTATTTT.